This TCR beta chain was identified in a study of PD-L1 blockade in urothelial cancer. The CDR3 is made up of 15 amino acids. With V trimmed by 5 bases and J by 5 bases, 4 bases remained unmatched. Germline CDR1 PRHDT, CDR2 FYEKMQ (reference sequence). Synthetic TCR analog templates were spiked into each PCR. Sequencing used immunoSEQ multiplex PCR; TCRdb keeps in-frame clones, though not all of them. The sample carries just over 50,000 clones, around 80% recorded once. Time point denoted: pretreatment peripheral blood. The specimen was PBMCs, collected around atezolizumab (anti-PD-L1) treatment. The chain recombines TRBV13 with TRBJ2-1, with 12 nucleotides matching TRBD1. The clonotype comes from a man between 65 and 85 years old with urothelial cancer. As DNA, the CDR3 is TGTGCCAGCAGCCGGGACAGGGGGCTGGACAATGAGCAGTTCTTC. Translation gives CASSRDRGLDNEQFF.